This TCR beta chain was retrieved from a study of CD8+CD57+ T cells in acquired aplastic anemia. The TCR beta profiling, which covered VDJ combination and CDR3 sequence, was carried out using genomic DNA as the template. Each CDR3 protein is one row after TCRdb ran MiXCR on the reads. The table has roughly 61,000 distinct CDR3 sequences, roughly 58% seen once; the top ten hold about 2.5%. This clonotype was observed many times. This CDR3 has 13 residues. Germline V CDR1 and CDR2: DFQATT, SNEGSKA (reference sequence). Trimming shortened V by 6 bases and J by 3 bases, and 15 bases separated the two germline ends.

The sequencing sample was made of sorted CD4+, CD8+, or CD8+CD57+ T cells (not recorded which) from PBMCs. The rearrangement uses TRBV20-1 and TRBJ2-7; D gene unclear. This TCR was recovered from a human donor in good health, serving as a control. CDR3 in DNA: TGCAGTGCCACACGCCCTCAAATCTACGAGCAGTACTTC. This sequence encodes CSATRPQIYEQYF.